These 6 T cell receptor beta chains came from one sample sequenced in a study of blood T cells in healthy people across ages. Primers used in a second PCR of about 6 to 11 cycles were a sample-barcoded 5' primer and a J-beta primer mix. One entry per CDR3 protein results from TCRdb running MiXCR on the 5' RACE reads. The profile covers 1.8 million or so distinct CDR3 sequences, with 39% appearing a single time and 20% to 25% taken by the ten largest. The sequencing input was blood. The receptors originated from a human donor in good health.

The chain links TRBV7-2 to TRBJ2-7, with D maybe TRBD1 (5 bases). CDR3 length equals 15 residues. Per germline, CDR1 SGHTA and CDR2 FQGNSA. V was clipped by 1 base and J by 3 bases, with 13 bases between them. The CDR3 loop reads CASSLDQGDLYEQYF. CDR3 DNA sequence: TGTGCCAGCAGCTTAGATCAGGGCGACCTCTACGAGCAGTACTTC.

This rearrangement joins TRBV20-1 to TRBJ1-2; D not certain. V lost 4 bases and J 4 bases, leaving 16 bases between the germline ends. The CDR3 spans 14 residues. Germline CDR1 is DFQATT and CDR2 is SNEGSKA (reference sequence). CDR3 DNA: TGCAGTGCTACCGATCCTCGTAATTTCTATGGCTACACCTTC. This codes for CSATDPRNFYGYTF.

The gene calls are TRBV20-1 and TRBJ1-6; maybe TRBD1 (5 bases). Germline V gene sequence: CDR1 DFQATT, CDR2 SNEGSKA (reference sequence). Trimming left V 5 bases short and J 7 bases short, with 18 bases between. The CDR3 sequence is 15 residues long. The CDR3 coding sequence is TGCAGTGCTGCCTCAACCGGGACGCAGAATTCACCCCTCCACTTT. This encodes CSAASTGTQNSPLHF.

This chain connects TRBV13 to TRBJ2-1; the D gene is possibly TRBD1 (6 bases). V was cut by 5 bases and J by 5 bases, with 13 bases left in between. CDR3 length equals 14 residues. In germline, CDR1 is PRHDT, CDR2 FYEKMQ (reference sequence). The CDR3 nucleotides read TGTGCCAGCAGCCCATCACAGGGACACAATGAGCAGTTCTTC. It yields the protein CASSPSQGHNEQFF.

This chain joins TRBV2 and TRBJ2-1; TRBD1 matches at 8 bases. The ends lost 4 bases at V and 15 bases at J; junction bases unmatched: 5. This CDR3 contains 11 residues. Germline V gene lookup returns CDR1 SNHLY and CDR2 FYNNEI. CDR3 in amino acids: CASSVGDRGFF. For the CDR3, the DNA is TGTGCCAGCAGTGTAGGAGACAGGGGGTTCTTC.

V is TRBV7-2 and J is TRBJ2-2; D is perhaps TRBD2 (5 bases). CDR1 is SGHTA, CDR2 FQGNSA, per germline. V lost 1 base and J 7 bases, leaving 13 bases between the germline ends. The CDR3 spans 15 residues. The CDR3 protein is CASSLGIPSGGELFF. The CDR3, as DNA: TGTGCCAGCAGCTTAGGAATCCCGAGCGGCGGGGAGCTGTTTTTT.